One and the same sample provided the 6 T cell receptor beta chains below, sequenced in a study of neurological immune-mediated disorders. TCRdb reprocessed the 5' RACE reads with MiXCR, giving one entry per CDR3 protein. Seen here are fewer than 90,000 distinct CDR3 sequences, approximately 10% observed once, and the top ten hold 1.8%. The sample taken for sequencing was PBMCs. The receptors stem from a man in his forties or fifties in good health.

In its sample, this clonotype was seen many times. The chain links TRBV7-2 to TRBJ1-5; D is possibly TRBD1 (6 bases). This CDR3 has 13 residues. Germline V gives CDR1 SGHTA, CDR2 FQGNSA. Trimming took 3 bases from V and 6 from J, leaving 9 bases between them. CDR3 region: CASSFRGGQPQHF. In DNA form, the CDR3 reads TGTGCCAGCAGCTTCAGGGGAGGTCAGCCCCAGCATTTT.

In its sample, this clonotype was seen many times. CDR3 sequence: CATTQSLGGGYEQYF. CDR3 coding DNA: TGTGCCACCACCCAGAGTCTAGGGGGGGGCTACGAGCAGTACTTC. The chain is built from TRBV10-3 and TRBJ2-7; perhaps TRBD2 as D (7 bases). CDR3 size: 15 residues. Between the trimmed V and J ends, which lost 10 bases and 3 bases, there was a span of 22 bases. Germline CDR1 reads ENHRY; CDR2 reads SYGVKD.

This clonotype was seen many times. This chain uses TRBV7-9 with TRBJ1-1; D remains unclear. Trimming removed 1 base at V and 0 bases at J, with 3 bases between. In germline, CDR1 is SEHNR, CDR2 FQNEAQ (reference sequence). This CDR3 is 13 amino acids long. This CDR3 reads CASSLDLNTEAFF. DNA of the CDR3: TGTGCCAGCAGCTTAGACTTGAACACTGAAGCTTTCTTT.

This clonotype has ten or more counts. V usage is TRBV11-2 and J usage is TRBJ2-3; TRBD2 matches at 7 bases. The germline V gene encodes CDR1 SGHAT and CDR2 FQNNGV. V dropped 1 base and J dropped 8; count of bases not matched to a gene: 15. This CDR3 contains 17 residues. This chain's CDR3 is CASSLGFLLGGSSTQYF. In DNA, the CDR3 is TGTGCCAGCAGCTTAGGTTTTCTGTTGGGAGGGAGTTCTACGCAGTATTTT.

The table lists this clonotype with many counts. This chain uses TRBV6-5 with TRBJ2-5, with D perhaps matching TRBD2 (7 bases). With 5 bases removed from V and 1 base from J, the gap between germline ends came to 14 bases. CDR1 and CDR2 (germline): MNHEY, SVGAGI. The CDR3 runs 15 residues. As DNA, the CDR3 is TGTGCCAGCAGTCCACAAGGGGGGGTCCAAGAGACCCAGTACTTC. It codes for CASSPQGGVQETQYF.

In this sample, this clonotype turned up many times. V gene TRBV7-8 combines with J gene TRBJ1-2; the D is unclear. Germline CDR1 reads SGHVS; CDR2 reads FQNEAQ. V lost 5 bases, J lost 4 bases, and 20 bases lay in between. The CDR3 totals 16 residues. CDR3 in amino acids: CASSPPGLRPGYGYTF. CDR3 sequence (DNA): TGTGCCAGCAGCCCTCCCGGGCTCCGTCCCGGCTATGGCTACACCTTC.